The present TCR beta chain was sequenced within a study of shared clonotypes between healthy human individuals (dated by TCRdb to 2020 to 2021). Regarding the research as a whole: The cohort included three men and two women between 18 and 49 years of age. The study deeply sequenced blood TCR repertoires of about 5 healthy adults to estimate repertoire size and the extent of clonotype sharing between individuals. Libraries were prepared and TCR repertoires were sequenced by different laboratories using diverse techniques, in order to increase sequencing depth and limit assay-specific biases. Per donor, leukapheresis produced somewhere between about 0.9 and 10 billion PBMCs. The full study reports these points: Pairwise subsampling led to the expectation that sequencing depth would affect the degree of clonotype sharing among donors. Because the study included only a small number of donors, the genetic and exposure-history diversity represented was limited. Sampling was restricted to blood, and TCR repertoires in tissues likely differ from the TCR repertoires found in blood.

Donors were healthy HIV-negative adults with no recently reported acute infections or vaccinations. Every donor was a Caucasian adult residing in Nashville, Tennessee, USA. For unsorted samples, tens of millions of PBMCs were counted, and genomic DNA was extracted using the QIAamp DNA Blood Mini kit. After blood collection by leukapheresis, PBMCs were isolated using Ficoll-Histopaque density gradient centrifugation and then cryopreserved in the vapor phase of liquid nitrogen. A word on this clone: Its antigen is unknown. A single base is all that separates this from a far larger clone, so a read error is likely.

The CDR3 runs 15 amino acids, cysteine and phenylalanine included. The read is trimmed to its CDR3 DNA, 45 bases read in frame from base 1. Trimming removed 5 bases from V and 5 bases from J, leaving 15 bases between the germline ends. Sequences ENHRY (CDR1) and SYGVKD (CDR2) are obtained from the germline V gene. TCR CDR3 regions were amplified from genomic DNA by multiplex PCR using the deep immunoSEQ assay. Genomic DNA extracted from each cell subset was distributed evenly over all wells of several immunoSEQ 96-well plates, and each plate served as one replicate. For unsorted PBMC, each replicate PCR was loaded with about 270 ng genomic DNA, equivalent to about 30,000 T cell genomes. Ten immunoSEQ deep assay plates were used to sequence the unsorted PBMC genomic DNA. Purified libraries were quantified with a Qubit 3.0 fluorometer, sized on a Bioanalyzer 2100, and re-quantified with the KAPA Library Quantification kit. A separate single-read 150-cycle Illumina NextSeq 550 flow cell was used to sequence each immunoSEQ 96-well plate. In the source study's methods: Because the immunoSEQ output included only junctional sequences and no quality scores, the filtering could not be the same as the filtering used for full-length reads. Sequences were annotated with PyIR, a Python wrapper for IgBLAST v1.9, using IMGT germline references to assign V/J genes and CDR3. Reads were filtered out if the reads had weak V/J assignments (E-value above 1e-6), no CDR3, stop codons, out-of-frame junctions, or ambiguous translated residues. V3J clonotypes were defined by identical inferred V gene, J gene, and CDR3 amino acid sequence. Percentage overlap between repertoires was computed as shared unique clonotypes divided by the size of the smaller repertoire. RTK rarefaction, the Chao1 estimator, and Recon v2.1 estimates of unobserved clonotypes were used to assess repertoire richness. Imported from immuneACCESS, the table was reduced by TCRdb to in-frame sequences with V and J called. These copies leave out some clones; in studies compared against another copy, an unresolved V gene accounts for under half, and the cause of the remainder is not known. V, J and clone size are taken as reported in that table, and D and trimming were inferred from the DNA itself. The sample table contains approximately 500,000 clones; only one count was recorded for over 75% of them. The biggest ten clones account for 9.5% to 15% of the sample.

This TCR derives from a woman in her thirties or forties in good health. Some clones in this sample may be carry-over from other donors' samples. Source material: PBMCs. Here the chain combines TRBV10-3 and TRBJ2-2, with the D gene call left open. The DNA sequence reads TGTGCCATCAGTTATCAGCGACTGAATACCGGGGAGCTGTTTTTT. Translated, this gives CAISYQRLNTGELFF.